This T cell receptor (beta chain) stems from a study of shared clonotypes between healthy human individuals. Sequencing used immunoSEQ multiplex PCR; TCRdb keeps in-frame clones, though not all of them. The repertoire holds hundreds of thousands of clones, 55% to 85% seen once, with roughly 2% in the top ten. The donor cohort consisted entirely of Caucasian adults residing in Nashville, Tennessee. This CDR3 is built from 15 residues. V lost 5 bases to trimming and J lost 6 bases; unmatched junction nucleotides: 8. The germline gives CDR1 MNHNS, CDR2 SASEGT. The receptor was isolated from a woman under 40 in good health. Input material: memory CD4+ T cells sorted from blood. Subset specified: CD45RA-negative fraction. J is TRBJ1-5 and V is TRBV6-1; 9 positions agree with TRBD1. The CDR3 loop is CASSSQGAIGQPQHF. As DNA, the CDR3 is TGTGCCAGCAGTTCACAGGGGGCAATCGGTCAGCCCCAGCATTTT.